This T cell receptor (beta chain) was sequenced for a study of cytomegalovirus exposure and HLA in healthy donors. 13 Jbeta primers and 60 Vbeta primers were used for the PCR. Profiled with immunoSEQ multiplex PCR; TCRdb holds only in-frame clones, not every one. The table for this sample gives fewer than 100,000 clones. Germline CDR1 reads MNHEY; CDR2 reads SVGAGI. The V end lost 2 bases, the J end lost 1 base, and 9 bases lay between the germline ends. The CDR3 loop spans 14 amino acids. This rearrangement joins TRBV6-5 to TRBJ2-7; D may be TRBD2 (6 bases). Input material: PBMCs. The source of this sequence is a man in his forties or fifties in good health and CMV-seronegative. The CDR3 DNA follows: TGTGCCAGCAGTTACCGGCTAGCGTCCTACGAGCAGTACTTC. Translated, it gives CASSYRLASYEQYF.